This TCR beta chain was obtained from a study of CD8+CD57+ T cells in acquired aplastic anemia. Findings and caveats of the study: Around 27 CD8+ CDR3 sequences occurred in both the patients and the controls.

At least ten counts were recorded for this clonotype. Antigen: not known. The CDR3 is 15 amino acids. Germline lookup yields CDR1 MGHRA and CDR2 YSYEKL. Trimming shortened V by 5 bases and J by 2 bases, and 16 bases separated the two germline ends. For CDR3 and TCR beta VDJ profiling, genomic DNA was the template used. TCRdb reanalysed the reads using MiXCR and keeps one entry per CDR3 protein. The data contain under 75,000 distinct CDR3 sequences, under 65% of them singletons. The source material was sorted CD4+, CD8+, or CD8+CD57+ T cells (not recorded which) from PBMCs. V usage is TRBV4-1 and J usage is TRBJ2-7; D is possibly TRBD1 (5 bases). This receptor was identified in a human donor in good health, serving as a control. The CDR3 coding sequence is TGCGCCAGCAGCGTTGGGGCCGCCTCTACCTACGAGCAGTACTTC. It codes for CASSVGAASTYEQYF.